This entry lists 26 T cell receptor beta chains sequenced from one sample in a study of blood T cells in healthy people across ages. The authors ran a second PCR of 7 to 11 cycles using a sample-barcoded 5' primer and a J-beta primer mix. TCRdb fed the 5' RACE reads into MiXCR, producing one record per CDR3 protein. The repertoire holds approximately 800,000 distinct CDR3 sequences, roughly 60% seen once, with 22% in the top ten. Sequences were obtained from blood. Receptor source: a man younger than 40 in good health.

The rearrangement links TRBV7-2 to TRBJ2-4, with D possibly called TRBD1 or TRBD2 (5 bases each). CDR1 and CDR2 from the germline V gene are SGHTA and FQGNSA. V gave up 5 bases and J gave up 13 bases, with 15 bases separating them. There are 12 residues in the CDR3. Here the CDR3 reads CASSRDVWEQYF. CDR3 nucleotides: TGTGCCAGCAGCCGGGACGTCTGGGAGCAGTACTTC.

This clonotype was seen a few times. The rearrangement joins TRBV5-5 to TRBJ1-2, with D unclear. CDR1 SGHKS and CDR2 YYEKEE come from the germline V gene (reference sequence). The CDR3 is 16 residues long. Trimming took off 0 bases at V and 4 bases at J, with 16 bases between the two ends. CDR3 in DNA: TGTGCCAGCAGCTTGGAGGACCATAGCCCTGGCTATGGCTACACCTTC. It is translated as CASSLEDHSPGYGYTF.

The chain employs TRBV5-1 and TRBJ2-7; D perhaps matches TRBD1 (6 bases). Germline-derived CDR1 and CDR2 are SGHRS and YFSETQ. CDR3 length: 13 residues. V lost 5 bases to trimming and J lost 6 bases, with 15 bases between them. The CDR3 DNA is TGCGCCAGCAGAGCCGGGACATTGTGCGAGCAGTACTTC. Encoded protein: CASRAGTLCEQYF. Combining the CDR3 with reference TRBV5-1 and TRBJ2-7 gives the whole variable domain KAGVTQTPRYLIKTRGQQVTLSCSPISGHRSVSWYQQTPGQGLQFLFEYFSETQRNKGNFPGRFSGRQFSNSRSEMNVSTLELGDSALYLCASRAGTLCEQYFGPGTRLTVT.

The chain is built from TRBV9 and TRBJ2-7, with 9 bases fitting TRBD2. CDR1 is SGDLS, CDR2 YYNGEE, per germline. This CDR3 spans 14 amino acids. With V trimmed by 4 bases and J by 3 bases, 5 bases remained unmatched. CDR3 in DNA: TGTGCCAGCAGCCCTGGGACTAGCCTCTACGAGCAGTACTTC. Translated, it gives CASSPGTSLYEQYF.

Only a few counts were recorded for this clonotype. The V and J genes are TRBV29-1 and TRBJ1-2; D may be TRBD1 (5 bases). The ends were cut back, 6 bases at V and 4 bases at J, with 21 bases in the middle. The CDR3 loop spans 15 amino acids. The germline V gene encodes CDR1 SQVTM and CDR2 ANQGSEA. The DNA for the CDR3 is TGCAGCGTCACGAGAGCAGGGAGGGACGGCTATGGCTACACCTTC. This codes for CSVTRAGRDGYGYTF.

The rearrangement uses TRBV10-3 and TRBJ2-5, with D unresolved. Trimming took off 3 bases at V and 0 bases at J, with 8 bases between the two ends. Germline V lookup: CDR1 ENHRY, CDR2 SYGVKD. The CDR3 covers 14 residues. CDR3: CAISDQEYQETQYF. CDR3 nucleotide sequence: TGTGCCATCAGTGACCAGGAATACCAAGAGACCCAGTACTTC.

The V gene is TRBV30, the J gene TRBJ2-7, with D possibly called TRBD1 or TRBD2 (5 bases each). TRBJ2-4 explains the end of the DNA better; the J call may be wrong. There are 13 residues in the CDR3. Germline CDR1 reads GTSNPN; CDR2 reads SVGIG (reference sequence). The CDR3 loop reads CAWTAGTSDIQYF. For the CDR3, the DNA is TGTGCCTGGACGGCAGGGACGTCGGACATTCAGTACTTC.

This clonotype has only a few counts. Written as DNA, the CDR3 is TGCAGTGCTACGGACAGCACAGATACGCAGTATTTT. Its protein product is CSATDSTDTQYF. The J gene is TRBJ2-3, the V gene TRBV20-1; D call uncertain. The V gene's germline CDR1 is DFQATT and CDR2 SNEGSKA (reference sequence). Trimming cost V 4 bases and J 0 bases, with 5 bases left between them. The CDR3 runs 12 residues.

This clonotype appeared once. CDR3 region: CAWSVGTGDNEQFF. In DNA form, the CDR3 reads TGTGCCTGGAGTGTGGGGACAGGGGACAATGAGCAGTTCTTC. The chain is built from TRBV30 and TRBJ2-1; TRBD1 matches at 10 bases. The CDR3 contains 14 residues. Germline loops: CDR1 GTSNPN, CDR2 SVGIG (reference sequence). V was clipped by 0 bases and J by 5 bases; unmatched bases: 1.

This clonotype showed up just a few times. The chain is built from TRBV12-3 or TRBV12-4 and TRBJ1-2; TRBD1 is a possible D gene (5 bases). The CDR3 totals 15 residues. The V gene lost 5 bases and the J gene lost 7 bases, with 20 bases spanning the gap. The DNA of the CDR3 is TGTGCCAGCAGTCCCCCCCCGGGGCGAAGCTCTGGCTACACCTTC. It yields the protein CASSPPPGRSSGYTF.

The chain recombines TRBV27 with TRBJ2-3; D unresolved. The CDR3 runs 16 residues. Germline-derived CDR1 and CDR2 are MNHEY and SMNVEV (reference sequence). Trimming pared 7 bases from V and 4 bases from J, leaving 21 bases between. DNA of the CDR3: TGTGCCAGCACTCGTCTTGGCGGCAGGCTGGCAGATACGCAGTATTTT. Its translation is CASTRLGGRLADTQYF.

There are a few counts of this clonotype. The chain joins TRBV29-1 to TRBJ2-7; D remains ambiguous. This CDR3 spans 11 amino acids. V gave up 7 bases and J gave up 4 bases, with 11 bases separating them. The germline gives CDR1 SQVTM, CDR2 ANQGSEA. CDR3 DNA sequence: TGCAGCGCCTCGTTTGATTACGAGCAGTACTTC. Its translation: CSASFDYEQYF.

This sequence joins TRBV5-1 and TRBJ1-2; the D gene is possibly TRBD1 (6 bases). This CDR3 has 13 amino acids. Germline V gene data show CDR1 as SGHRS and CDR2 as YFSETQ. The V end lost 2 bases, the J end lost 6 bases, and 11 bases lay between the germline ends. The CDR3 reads CASSLRGFDGYTF. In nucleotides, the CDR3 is TGCGCCAGCAGCTTAAGGGGGTTCGATGGCTACACCTTC.

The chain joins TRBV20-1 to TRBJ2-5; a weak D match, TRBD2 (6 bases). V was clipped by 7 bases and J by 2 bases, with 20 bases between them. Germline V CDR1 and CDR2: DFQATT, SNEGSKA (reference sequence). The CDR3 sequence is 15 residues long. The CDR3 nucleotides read TGCAGTGTTAGGACTACCAATATAATTCAAGAGACCCAGTACTTC. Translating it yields CSVRTTNIIQETQYF.

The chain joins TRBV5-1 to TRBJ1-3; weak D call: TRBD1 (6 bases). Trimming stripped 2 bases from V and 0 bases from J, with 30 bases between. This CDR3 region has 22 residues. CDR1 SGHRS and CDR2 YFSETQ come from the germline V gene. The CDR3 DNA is TGCGCCAGCAGCTTAGAACAAATCAGATTAAGGGGGAGTTTGTCCTCTGGAAACACCATATATTTT. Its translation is CASSLEQIRLRGSLSSGNTIYF.

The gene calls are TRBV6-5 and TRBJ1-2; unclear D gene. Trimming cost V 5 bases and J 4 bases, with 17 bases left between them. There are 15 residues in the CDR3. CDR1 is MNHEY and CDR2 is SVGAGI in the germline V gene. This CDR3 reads CASSAPGRATYGYTF. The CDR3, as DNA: TGTGCCAGCAGTGCGCCCGGTCGGGCGACCTATGGCTACACCTTC.

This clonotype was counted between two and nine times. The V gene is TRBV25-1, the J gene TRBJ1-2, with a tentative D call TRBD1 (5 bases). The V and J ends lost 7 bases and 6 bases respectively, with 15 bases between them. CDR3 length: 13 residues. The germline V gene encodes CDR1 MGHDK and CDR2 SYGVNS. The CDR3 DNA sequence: TGTGCCAGCAACGATTCGGAGGGGAATGGCTACACCTTC. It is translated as CASNDSEGNGYTF.

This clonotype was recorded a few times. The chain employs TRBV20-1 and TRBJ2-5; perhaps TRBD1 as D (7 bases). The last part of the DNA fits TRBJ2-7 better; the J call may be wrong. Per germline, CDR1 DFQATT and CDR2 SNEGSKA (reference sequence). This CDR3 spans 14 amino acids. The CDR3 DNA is TGCAGTGCTAACGGAGGACAGGAGGGGTACGAGCAGTACTTC. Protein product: CSANGGQEGYEQYF.

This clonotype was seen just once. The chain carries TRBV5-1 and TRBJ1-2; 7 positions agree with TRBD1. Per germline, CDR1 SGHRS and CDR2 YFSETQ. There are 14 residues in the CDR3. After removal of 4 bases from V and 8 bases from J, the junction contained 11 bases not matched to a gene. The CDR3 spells CASSQRQGLEGYTF. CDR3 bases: TGCGCCAGCAGCCAAAGACAGGGATTGGAAGGCTACACCTTC.

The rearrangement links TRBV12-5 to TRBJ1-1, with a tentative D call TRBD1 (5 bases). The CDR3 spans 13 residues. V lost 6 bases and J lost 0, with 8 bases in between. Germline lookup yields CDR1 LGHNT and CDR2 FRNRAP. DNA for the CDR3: TGTGCTAGTGGCGGACAACTGAACACTGAAGCTTTCTTT. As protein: CASGGQLNTEAFF.

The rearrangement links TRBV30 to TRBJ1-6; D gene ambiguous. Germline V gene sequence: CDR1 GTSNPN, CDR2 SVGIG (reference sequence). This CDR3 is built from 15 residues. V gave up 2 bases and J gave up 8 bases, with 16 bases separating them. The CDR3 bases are TGTGCCTGGAGTCCTCAAGAGGGATTTTATTCACCCCTCCACTTT. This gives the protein CAWSPQEGFYSPLHF.

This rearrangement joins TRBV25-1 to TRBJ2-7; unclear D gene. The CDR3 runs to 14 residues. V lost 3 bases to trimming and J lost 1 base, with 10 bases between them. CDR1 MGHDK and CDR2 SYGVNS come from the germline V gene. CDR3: CASSDQVLSYEQYF. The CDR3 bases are TGTGCCAGCAGTGACCAGGTATTATCCTACGAGCAGTACTTC.

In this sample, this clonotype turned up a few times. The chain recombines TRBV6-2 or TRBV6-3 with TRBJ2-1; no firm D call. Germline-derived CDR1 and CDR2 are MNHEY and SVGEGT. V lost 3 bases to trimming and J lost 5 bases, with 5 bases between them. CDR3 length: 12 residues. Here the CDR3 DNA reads TGTGCCAGCAGTTATCTCAACAATGAGCAGTTCTTC. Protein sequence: CASSYLNNEQFF.

CDR3 sequence reads: CASSFRTRGDEQFF. CDR3 DNA: TGTGCCAGCAGTTTCAGGACGCGGGGGGATGAGCAGTTCTTC. The rearrangement links TRBV27 to TRBJ2-1; 8 bases align to TRBD2. Trimming removed 3 bases from V and 8 bases from J; junction bases left unmatched: 6. The CDR3 runs to 14 residues. The germline gives CDR1 MNHEY, CDR2 SMNVEV (reference sequence).

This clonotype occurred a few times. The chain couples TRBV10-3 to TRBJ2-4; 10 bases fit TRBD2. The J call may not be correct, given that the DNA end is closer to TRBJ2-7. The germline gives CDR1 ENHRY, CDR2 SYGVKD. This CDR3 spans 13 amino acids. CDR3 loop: CATSGGYPYEQYF. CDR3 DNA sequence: TGTGCCACTAGCGGGGGTTACCCCTACGAGCAGTACTTC.

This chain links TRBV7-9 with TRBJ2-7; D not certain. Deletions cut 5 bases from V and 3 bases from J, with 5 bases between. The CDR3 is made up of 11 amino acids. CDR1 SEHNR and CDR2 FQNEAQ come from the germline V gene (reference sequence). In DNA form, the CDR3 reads TGTGCCAGCAGCAAAAACTACGAGCAGTACTTC. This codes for CASSKNYEQYF.